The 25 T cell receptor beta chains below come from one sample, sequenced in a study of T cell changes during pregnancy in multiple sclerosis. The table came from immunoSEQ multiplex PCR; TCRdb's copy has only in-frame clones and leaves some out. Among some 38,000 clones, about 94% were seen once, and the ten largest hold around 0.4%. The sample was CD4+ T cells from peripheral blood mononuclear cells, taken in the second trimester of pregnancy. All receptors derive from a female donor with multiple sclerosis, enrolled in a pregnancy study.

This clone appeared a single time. The CDR3 sequence: CASSLAAFYEQYF. Here the CDR3 DNA reads TGTGCCAGCAGCTTAGCGGCCTTCTACGAGCAGTACTTC. V usage is TRBV7-9 and J usage is TRBJ2-7; D is ambiguous. Trimming took 0 bases from V and 3 from J, leaving 6 bases between them. Germline loops: CDR1 SEHNR, CDR2 FQNEAQ (reference sequence). This CDR3 is built from 13 residues.

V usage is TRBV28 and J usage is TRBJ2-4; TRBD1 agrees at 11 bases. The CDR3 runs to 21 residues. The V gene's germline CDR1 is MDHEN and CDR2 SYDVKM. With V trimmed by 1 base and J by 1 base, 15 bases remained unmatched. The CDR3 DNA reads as TGTGCCAGCAGTTTATATCGTTTATTCGAGGGACAGGGGGAGGCCAAAAACATTCAGTACTTC. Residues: CASSLYRLFEGQGEAKNIQYF.

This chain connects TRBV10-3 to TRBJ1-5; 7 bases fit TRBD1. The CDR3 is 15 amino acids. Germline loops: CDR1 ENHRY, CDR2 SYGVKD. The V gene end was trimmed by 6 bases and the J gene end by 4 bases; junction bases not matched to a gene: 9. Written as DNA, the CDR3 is TGTGCCATCAGCCCCCAACAGGGGACAAATCAGCCCCAGCATTTT. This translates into CAISPQQGTNQPQHF.

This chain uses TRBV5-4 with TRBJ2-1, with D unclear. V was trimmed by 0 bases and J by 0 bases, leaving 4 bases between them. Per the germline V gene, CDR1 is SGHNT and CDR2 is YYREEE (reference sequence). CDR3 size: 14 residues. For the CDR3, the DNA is TGTGCCAGCAGCTTGGCCGGCTCCTACAATGAGCAGTTCTTC. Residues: CASSLAGSYNEQFF.

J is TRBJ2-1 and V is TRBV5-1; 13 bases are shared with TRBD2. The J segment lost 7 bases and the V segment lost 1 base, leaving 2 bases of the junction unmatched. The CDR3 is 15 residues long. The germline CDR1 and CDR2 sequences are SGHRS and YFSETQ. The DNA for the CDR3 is TGCGCCAGCAGCTTGACTAGCGGGGGGGCGAATGAGCAGTTCTTC. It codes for CASSLTSGGANEQFF. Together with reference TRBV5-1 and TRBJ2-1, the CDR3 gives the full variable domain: KAGVTQTPRYLIKTRGQQVTLSCSPISGHRSVSWYQQTPGQGLQFLFEYFSETQRNKGNFPGRFSGRQFSNSRSEMNVSTLELGDSALYLCASSLTSGGANEQFFGPGTRLTVL.

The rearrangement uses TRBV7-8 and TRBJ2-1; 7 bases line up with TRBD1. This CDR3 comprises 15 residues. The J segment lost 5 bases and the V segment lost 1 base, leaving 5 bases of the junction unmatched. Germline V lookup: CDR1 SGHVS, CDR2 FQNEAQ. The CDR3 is CASSLVRGRNNEQFF. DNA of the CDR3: TGTGCCAGCAGCTTAGTGAGGGGGCGCAACAATGAGCAGTTCTTC.

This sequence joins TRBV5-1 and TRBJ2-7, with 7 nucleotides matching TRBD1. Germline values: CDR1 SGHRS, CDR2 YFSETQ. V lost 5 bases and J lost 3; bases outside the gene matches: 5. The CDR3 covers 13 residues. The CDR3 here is CASRGQINYEQYF. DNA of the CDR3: TGCGCCAGCAGGGGACAGATCAACTACGAGCAGTACTTC.

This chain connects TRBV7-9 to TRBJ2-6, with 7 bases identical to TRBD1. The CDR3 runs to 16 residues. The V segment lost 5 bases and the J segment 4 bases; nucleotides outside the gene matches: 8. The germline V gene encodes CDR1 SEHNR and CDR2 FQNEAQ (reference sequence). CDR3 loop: CASSRGQAYGANVLTF. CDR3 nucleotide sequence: TGTGCCAGCAGCCGAGGACAGGCGTACGGGGCCAACGTCCTGACTTTC.

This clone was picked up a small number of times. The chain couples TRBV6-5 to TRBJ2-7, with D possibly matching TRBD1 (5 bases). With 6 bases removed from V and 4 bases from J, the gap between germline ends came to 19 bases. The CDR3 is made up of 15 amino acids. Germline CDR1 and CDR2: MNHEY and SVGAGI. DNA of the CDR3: TGTGCCAGCAGCCCCCGACCGAGTGGGGCGTACGAGCAGTACTTC. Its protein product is CASSPRPSGAYEQYF.

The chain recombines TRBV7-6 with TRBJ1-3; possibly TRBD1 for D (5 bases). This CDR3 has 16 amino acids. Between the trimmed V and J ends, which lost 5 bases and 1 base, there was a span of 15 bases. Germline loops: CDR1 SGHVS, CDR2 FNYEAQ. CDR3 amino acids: CASSPGAKTSGNTIYF. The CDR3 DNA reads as TGTGCCAGCAGCCCTGGGGCCAAAACTTCTGGAAACACCATATATTTT.

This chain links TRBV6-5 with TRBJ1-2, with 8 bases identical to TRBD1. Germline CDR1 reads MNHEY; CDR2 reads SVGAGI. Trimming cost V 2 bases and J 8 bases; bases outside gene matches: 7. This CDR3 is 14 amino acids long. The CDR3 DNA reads TGTGCCAGCAGTTACGGACAGGGTCGGCGCGGCTACACCTTC. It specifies CASSYGQGRRGYTF.

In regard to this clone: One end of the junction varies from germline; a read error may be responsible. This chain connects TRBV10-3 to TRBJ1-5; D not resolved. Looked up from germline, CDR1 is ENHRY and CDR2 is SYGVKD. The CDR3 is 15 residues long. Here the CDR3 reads CASSKEVLSNQPQHF. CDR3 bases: TGTGCCAGCAGTAAGGAGGTTTTAAGCAATCAGCCCCAGCATTTT.

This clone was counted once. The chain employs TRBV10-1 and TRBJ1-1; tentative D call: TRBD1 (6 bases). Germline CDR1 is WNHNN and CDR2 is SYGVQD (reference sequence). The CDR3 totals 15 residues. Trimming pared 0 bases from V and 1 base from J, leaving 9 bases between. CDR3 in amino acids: CASSESPDRNTEAFF. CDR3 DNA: TGCGCCAGCAGTGAGTCTCCGGACAGGAACACTGAAGCTTTCTTT.

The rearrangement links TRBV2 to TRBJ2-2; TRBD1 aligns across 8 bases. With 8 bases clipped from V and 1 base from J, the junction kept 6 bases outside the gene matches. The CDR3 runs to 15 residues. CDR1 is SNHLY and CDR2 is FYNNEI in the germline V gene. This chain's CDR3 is CASLQGARNTGELFF. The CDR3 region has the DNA TGTGCCAGCCTGCAGGGGGCGAGGAACACCGGGGAGCTGTTTTTT.

As DNA, the CDR3 is TGTGCCAGTAGTGCAGGACCCGTGGACAGGGGGCTATTCCTCACAGATACGCAGTATTTT. This encodes CASSAGPVDRGLFLTDTQYF. The rearrangement links TRBV19 to TRBJ2-3; TRBD1 aligns across 11 bases. Germline V CDR1 and CDR2: LNHDA, SQIVND (reference sequence). V shed 5 bases, J shed 2 bases, and the junction held 18 bases outside the gene matches. There are 20 residues in the CDR3. The full variable domain, with the rest looked up from reference TRBV19 and TRBJ2-3, is DGGITQSPKYLFRKEGQNVTLSCEQNLNHDAMYWYRQDPGQGLRLIYYSQIVNDFQKGDIAEGYSVSREKKESFPLTVTSAQKNPTAFYLCASSAGPVDRGLFLTDTQYFGPGTRLTVL.

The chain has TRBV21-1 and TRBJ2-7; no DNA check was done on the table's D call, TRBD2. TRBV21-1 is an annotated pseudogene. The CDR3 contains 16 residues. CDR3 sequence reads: CASSPLWSGKDYEQYF. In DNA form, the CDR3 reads TGTGCCAGCAGCCCCCTCTGGAGCGGGAAAGACTACGAGCAGTACTTC.

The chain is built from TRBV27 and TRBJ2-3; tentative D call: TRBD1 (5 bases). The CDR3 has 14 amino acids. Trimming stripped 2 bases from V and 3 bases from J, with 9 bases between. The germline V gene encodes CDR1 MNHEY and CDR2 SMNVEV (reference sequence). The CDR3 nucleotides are TGTGCCAGCAGTTTACAGGGTTTAACAGATACGCAGTATTTT. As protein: CASSLQGLTDTQYF.

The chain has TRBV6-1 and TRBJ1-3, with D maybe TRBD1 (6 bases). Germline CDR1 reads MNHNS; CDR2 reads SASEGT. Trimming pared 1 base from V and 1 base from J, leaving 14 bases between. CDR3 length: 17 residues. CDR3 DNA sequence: TGTGCCAGCAGTGAAGAATTGGGAGGGGGGTCTGGAAACACCATATATTTT. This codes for CASSEELGGGSGNTIYF.

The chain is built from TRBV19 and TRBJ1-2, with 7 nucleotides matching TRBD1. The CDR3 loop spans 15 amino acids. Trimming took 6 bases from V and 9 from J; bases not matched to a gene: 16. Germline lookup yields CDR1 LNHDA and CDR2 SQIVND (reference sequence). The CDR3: CASRSQGQVPARYTF. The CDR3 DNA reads TGTGCCAGTAGGAGCCAAGGACAGGTCCCCGCTCGCTACACCTTC.

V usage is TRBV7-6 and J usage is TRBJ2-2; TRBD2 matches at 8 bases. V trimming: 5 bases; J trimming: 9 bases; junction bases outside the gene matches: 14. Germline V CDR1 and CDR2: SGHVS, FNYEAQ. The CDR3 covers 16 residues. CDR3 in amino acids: CASSPVTGRAIRELFF. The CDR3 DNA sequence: TGTGCCAGCAGCCCCGTGACCGGGAGGGCCATCCGGGAGCTGTTTTTT.

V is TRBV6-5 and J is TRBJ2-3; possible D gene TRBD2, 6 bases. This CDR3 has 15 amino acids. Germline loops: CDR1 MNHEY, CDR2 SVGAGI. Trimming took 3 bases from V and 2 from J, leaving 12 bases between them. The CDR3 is CASSYGGVTTDTQYF. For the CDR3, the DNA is TGTGCCAGCAGTTATGGCGGGGTTACCACAGATACGCAGTATTTT.

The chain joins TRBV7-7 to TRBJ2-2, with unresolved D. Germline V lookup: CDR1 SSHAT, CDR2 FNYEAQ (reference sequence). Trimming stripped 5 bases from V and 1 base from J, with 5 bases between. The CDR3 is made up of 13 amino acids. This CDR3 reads CASSRENTGELFF. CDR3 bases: TGTGCCAGCAGCCGCGAGAACACCGGGGAGCTGTTTTTT.

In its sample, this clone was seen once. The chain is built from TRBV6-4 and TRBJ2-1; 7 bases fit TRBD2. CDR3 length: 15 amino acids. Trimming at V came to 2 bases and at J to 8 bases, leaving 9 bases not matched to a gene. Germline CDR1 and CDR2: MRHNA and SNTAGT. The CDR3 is CASSDRGRASDEQFF. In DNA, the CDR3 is TGTGCCAGCAGTGACCGTGGGAGGGCTTCCGATGAGCAGTTCTTC.

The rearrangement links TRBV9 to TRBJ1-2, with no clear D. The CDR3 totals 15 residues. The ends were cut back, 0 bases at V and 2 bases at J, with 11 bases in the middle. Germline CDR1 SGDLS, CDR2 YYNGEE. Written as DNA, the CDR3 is TGTGCCAGCAGCGTAGGAGAGGAGGTAAACTATGGCTACACCTTC. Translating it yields CASSVGEEVNYGYTF.

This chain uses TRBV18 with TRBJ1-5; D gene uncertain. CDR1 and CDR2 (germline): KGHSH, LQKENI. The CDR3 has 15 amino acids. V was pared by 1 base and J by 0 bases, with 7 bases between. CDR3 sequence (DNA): TGTGCCAGCTCACCACTATCCGGTAGCAATCAGCCCCAGCATTTT. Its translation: CASSPLSGSNQPQHF.